The 21 T cell receptor beta chains reported below all come from one sample, sequenced in a study of blood T cell repertoires in COVID-19. The method was immunoSEQ multiplex PCR; TCRdb's version includes in-frame clones alone and lacks a portion of them. The sample carries some 170,000 clones, approximately 83% recorded once. The sample was peripheral blood. The receptors were sampled from a woman aged 80 or older with active or convalescent COVID-19.

The gene calls are TRBV12-3 or TRBV12-4 and TRBJ1-6; maybe TRBD1 (5 bases). The CDR3 runs to 13 residues. V lost 6 bases and J lost 6, with 9 bases in between. Here the CDR3 reads CASRTGGNSPLHF. Here the CDR3 DNA reads TGTGCCAGCAGGACCGGGGGTAATTCACCCCTCCACTTT.

This chain connects TRBV5-1 to TRBJ1-4; TRBD1 agrees at 11 bases. Germline loops: CDR1 SGHRS, CDR2 YFSETQ. After removal of 4 bases from V and 7 bases from J, the junction contained 6 bases not matched to a gene. CDR3 length equals 15 residues. The CDR3 is CASSRTGGEGEKLFF. The DNA for the CDR3 is TGCGCCAGCAGCAGGACAGGGGGCGAAGGTGAAAAACTGTTTTTT.

The V gene is TRBV4-3, the J gene TRBJ1-3; tentative D call: TRBD1 (5 bases). V lost 0 bases and J lost 5, with 14 bases in between. Per germline, CDR1 LGHNA and CDR2 YSLEER. This CDR3 comprises 16 residues. This chain's CDR3 is CASSQDSGNMRNTIYF. The CDR3 region has the DNA TGCGCCAGCAGCCAAGATTCAGGGAATATGAGAAACACCATATATTTT.

The rearrangement uses TRBV9 and TRBJ2-3; TRBD1 agrees at 7 bases. Trimming cost V 3 bases and J 5 bases; bases outside gene matches: 3. The germline V gene has CDR1 SGDLS and CDR2 YYNGEE. The CDR3 has 13 amino acids. CDR3 region: CASSDRGGDTQYF. CDR3 nucleotide sequence: TGTGCCAGCAGCGACAGGGGTGGAGATACGCAGTATTTT.

This clone has a handful of counts. The chain combines TRBV5-8 with TRBJ1-4; TRBD1 matches at 7 bases. The CDR3 contains 14 residues. V was clipped by 3 bases and J by 8 bases; unmatched bases: 7. Germline-derived CDR1 and CDR2 are SGHTS and YDEGEE. CDR3 amino acids: CASSYGQAAEKLFF. The CDR3 nucleotides read TGTGCCAGCAGCTACGGACAGGCGGCGGAAAAACTGTTTTTT.

The chain links TRBV19 to TRBJ2-1, with 7 nucleotides matching TRBD1. This CDR3 is 15 amino acids long. V trimming: 7 bases; J trimming: 4 bases; junction bases outside the gene matches: 10. The germline V gene has CDR1 LNHDA and CDR2 SQIVND (reference sequence). The CDR3 reads CASTATGVGYNEQFF. The CDR3 region has the DNA TGTGCCAGTACCGCCACAGGGGTTGGTTACAATGAGCAGTTCTTC.

CDR3 amino acids: CASSSGEGSSPLHF. The DNA for the CDR3 is TGTGCCAGCAGCTCAGGAGAGGGAAGTTCACCCCTCCACTTT. The genes are TRBV7-2 and TRBJ1-6; D unclear. Trimming left V 4 bases short and J 9 bases short, with 13 bases between. This CDR3 has 14 amino acids. The germline gives CDR1 SGHTA, CDR2 FQGNSA.

The V gene is TRBV7-2, the J gene TRBJ1-2; the D is unclear. Per the germline V gene, CDR1 is SGHTA and CDR2 is FQGNSA. Trimming took 5 bases from V and 8 from J, leaving 21 bases between them. The CDR3 has 15 residues. The CDR3 loop is CASSQARTELRGYTF. The CDR3 DNA reads TGTGCCAGCAGCCAAGCTCGGACTGAATTACGGGGCTACACCTTC.

The chain carries TRBV5-1 and TRBJ1-5; D call uncertain. The V end was cut by 0 bases, the J end by 3 bases, with 10 bases between. Germline V gene lookup returns CDR1 SGHRS and CDR2 YFSETQ. The CDR3 extends over 15 amino acids. The CDR3 sequence is CASSLAGRDNQPQHF. CDR3 nucleotides: TGCGCCAGCAGCTTGGCCGGTCGGGACAATCAGCCCCAGCATTTT.

V gene TRBV19 combines with J gene TRBJ1-4; 7 bases align to TRBD1. The CDR3 runs 18 residues. Per germline, CDR1 LNHDA and CDR2 SQIVND (reference sequence). The V and J ends lost 1 base and 3 bases, in that order; junction bases with no gene match: 11. DNA for the CDR3: TGTGCCAGTAGTATAGGTCCGGGACAGAAGTTTGCTAATGAAAAACTGTTTTTT. Amino acid sequence: CASSIGPGQKFANEKLFF.

The rearrangement uses TRBV7-2 and TRBJ2-3; D is unclear. Between the trimmed V and J ends, which lost 0 bases and 5 bases, there was a span of 9 bases. CDR3 length: 14 residues. Germline lookup yields CDR1 SGHTA and CDR2 FQGNSA. The CDR3 DNA reads as TGTGCCAGCAGCTTAGCCATACCGGGAGATACGCAGTATTTT. Amino acids: CASSLAIPGDTQYF.

The chain links TRBV11-3 to TRBJ2-1; 10 nucleotides agree with TRBD2. Per the germline V gene, CDR1 is SGHNT and CDR2 is YENEEA. After removal of 0 bases from V and 7 bases from J, the junction contained 6 bases not matched to a gene. The CDR3 runs 16 residues. The CDR3 nucleotides read TGTGCCAGCAGCTTAGAAGGAGCGGGGGGGAAAAATGAGCAGTTCTTC. It is translated as CASSLEGAGGKNEQFF.

Concerning this clone: The sample holds other DNA sequences that translate to the same CDR3. The chain carries TRBV12-3 or TRBV12-4 and TRBJ2-5; no clear D. The CDR3 has 11 residues. Trimming pared 6 bases from V and 4 bases from J, leaving 6 bases between. DNA of the CDR3: TGTGCCAGCAGCCTTCGAGAGACCCAGTACTTC. It is translated as CASSLRETQYF.

The genes are TRBV5-6 and TRBJ2-5; TRBD1 aligns across 12 bases. In germline, CDR1 is SGHDT, CDR2 YYEEEE. Germline trimming cut 2 bases from V and 5 bases from J; bases unmatched to any gene: 7. The CDR3 has 16 amino acids. The CDR3 coding sequence is TGTGCCAGCAGCTTCAAGGGGACAGGGGGCTTTGAGACCCAGTACTTC. Its translation is CASSFKGTGGFETQYF.

This clone was counted a few times. CDR3 protein: CASSLGESDTQYF. In DNA, the CDR3 is TGTGCCAGCAGCTTGGGAGAATCGGATACGCAGTATTTT. The chain is built from TRBV7-9 and TRBJ2-3, with D tentatively TRBD2 (5 bases). Germline V CDR1 and CDR2: SEHNR, FQNEAQ (reference sequence). Trimming removed 3 bases from V and 6 bases from J, with 10 bases in between. CDR3 length equals 13 residues.

This chain uses TRBV19 with TRBJ1-4; D remains unclear. The ends were cut back, 4 bases at V and 6 bases at J, with 12 bases in the middle. The CDR3 sequence is 14 residues long. Germline CDR1 and CDR2: LNHDA and SQIVND (reference sequence). CDR3 loop: CASSRGREDEKLFF. Here the CDR3 DNA reads TGTGCCAGTAGTAGAGGGAGGGAGGATGAAAAACTGTTTTTT.

The V call is TRBV7-2, the J call TRBJ2-1; D is possibly TRBD2 (5 bases). Germline CDR1 SGHTA, CDR2 FQGNSA. The CDR3 has 15 residues. Trimming pared 4 bases from V and 4 bases from J, leaving 14 bases between. CDR3 amino acids: CASSSQLSGYNEQFF. The CDR3 DNA sequence: TGTGCCAGCAGCTCTCAGTTGAGCGGTTACAATGAGCAGTTCTTC.

The chain uses TRBV6-5 and TRBJ2-5; 10 bases agree with TRBD2. This CDR3 spans 15 amino acids. Per germline, CDR1 MNHEY and CDR2 SVGAGI. The trim removed 6 bases at V and 1 base at J, leaving 5 bases unmatched. CDR3 DNA sequence: TGTGCCAGCAGCATAGCGGGGGGTGTCCAAGAGACCCAGTACTTC. Amino acid sequence: CASSIAGGVQETQYF.

V and J are TRBV3-1 (or the pseudogene TRBV3-2) and TRBJ2-1, with TRBD2 matching 16 bases. V trimming: 4 bases; J trimming: 8 bases; junction bases outside the gene matches: 14. The CDR3 loop spans 19 amino acids. CDR1 is LGHDT and CDR2 is YNNKEL in the germline V gene (reference sequence). CDR3 nucleotides: TGTGCCAGCAGCCTAAAGACCTGGGGACTAGCGGGGGGGCCGCATGAGCAGTTCTTC. Translating gives CASSLKTWGLAGGPHEQFF.

The chain carries TRBV5-6 and TRBJ2-6, with TRBD1 matching over 8 bases. CDR1 is SGHDT and CDR2 is YYEEEE in the germline V gene. The CDR3 spans 17 residues. After removal of 4 bases from V and 2 bases from J, the junction contained 8 bases not matched to a gene. CDR3 sequence: CASSPTPTGAGANVLTF. The CDR3 DNA reads TGTGCCAGCAGCCCGACCCCGACAGGGGCTGGGGCCAACGTCCTGACTTTC.

The chain employs TRBV7-2 and TRBJ2-7; TRBD1 agrees at 7 bases. Germline loops: CDR1 SGHTA, CDR2 FQGNSA. The CDR3 totals 12 residues. V gave up 5 bases and J gave up 5 bases; unmatched junction bases: 3. CDR3 sequence: CASSQTGNEQYF. The CDR3 DNA is TGTGCCAGCAGCCAGACAGGGAACGAGCAGTACTTC.